This is a list of T cell receptor beta chains from one sample in a study of T cell responses to AZD1222 COVID-19 vaccine. Clones were read by immunoSEQ multiplex PCR, and TCRdb kept only the in-frame ones, dropping some. The sample has 65,000 to 85,000 clones; 70% to 90% are singletons. The input for sequencing was peripheral blood, taken 28 days after the second AZD1222 dose. These receptors came from an adult who received the AZD1222 COVID-19 vaccine. CDR3s include the opening cysteine and the closing phenylalanine or tryptophan. A D gene is named only where the DNA matches it firmly. Where a row states a size, it is once, few, many or the class of an expanded clone; other rows omit it.

J | V | size | D | CDR3 | DNA
TRBJ1-1 | TRBV5-1 | - | - | CASSRTGNTEAFF | TGCGCCAGCAGCCGCACAGGGAACACTGAAGCTTTCTTT
TRBJ2-5 | TRBV2 | few | - | CASTRGTLRTETQYF | TGTGCCAGCACCAGAGGGACCCTAAGGACAGAGACCCAGTACTTC
TRBJ1-1 | TRBV18 | - | - | CASSPQGGHTEAFF | TGTGCCAGCTCACCACAGGGAGGTCACACTGAAGCTTTCTTT
TRBJ1-2 | TRBV13 | - | - | CASKMPWGYTF | TGTGCCAGCAAAATGCCCTGGGGCTACACCTTC
TRBJ2-2 | TRBV11-3 | - | TRBD2 | CASSHRGGNTGELFF | TGTGCCAGCAGCCATCGGGGGGGCAACACCGGGGAGCTGTTTTTT
TRBJ1-1 | TRBV23-1 | - | - | CASEKDGDTEAFF | TGCGCCAGCGAAAAAGACGGTGACACTGAAGCTTTCTTT
TRBJ1-5 | TRBV5-6 | - | - | CASSFRVSNQPQHF | TGTGCCAGCAGCTTTAGGGTAAGCAATCAGCCCCAGCATTTT
TRBJ1-2 | TRBV18 | - | - | CASSLGVGADDPNYGYTF | TGTGCCAGCTCACTAGGGGTCGGGGCAGACGATCCGAACTATGGCTACACCTTC
TRBJ2-3 | TRBV4-1 | - | - | CASSQNSGSSSTDTQYF | TGCGCCAGCAGCCAAAACAGCGGGTCTTCTAGCACAGATACGCAGTATTTT
TRBJ2-5 | TRBV27 | - | - | CASSLRPYATQETQYF | TGTGCCAGCAGTTTAAGGCCCTACGCCACCCAAGAGACCCAGTACTTC
TRBJ1-4 | TRBV5-8 | few | TRBD1 | CASRGETGITEKLFF | TGTGCCAGCAGGGGGGAGACAGGGATTACCGAAAAACTGTTTTTT
TRBJ1-5 | TRBV19 | - | TRBD1 | CASNRGGLPQPQHF | TGTGCCAGTAACAGGGGGGGATTACCTCAGCCCCAGCATTTT
TRBJ2-7 | TRBV6-5 | - | - | CASSYYGLGEQYF | TGTGCCAGCAGTTATTATGGATTGGGCGAGCAGTACTTC
TRBJ1-5 | TRBV5-1 | - | - | CASSLDLYGQPQHF | TGCGCCAGCAGCTTGGATCTGTACGGTCAGCCCCAGCATTTT
TRBJ2-7 | TRBV5-1 | - | TRBD1 | CASSRGTGVSDEQYF | TGCGCCAGCAGCCGCGGGACAGGGGTATCAGACGAGCAGTACTTC
TRBJ1-3 | TRBV10-1 | - | - | CASSEKGVAGNTIYF | TGCGCCAGCAGTGAGAAGGGGGTGGCTGGAAACACCATATATTTT
TRBJ2-5 | TRBV9 | - | - | CASSPGEETQYF | TGTGCCAGCAGCCCGGGGGAGGAGACCCAGTACTTC
TRBJ2-7 | TRBV27 | - | - | CASSLYPGSPYEQYF | TGTGCCAGCAGTTTATACCCAGGAAGCCCCTACGAGCAGTACTTC
TRBJ2-3 | TRBV18 | - | - | CASSPDTTDTQYF | TGTGCCAGCTCACCGGACACCACAGATACGCAGTATTTT
TRBJ1-5 | TRBV6-1 | - | - | CASSEAWSSHQPQHF | TGTGCCAGCAGCGAAGCTTGGTCCTCTCATCAGCCCCAGCATTTT
TRBJ1-2 | TRBV3-1/TRBV3-2 | - | - | CASSQGGNFYGYTF | TGTGCCAGCAGCCAAGGCGGGAACTTCTATGGCTACACCTTC
TRBJ2-7 | TRBV3-1/TRBV3-2 | - | - | CASSQGSGYLTNEQYF | TGTGCCAGCAGCCAAGGCTCCGGGTATCTCACGAACGAGCAGTACTTC
TRBJ2-2 | TRBV5-4 | - | - | CASSSENTETGELFF | TGTGCCAGCAGCTCAGAAAATACAGAAACCGGGGAGCTGTTTTTT
TRBJ2-1 | TRBV28 | - | TRBD2 | CASPPGAGGMNEQFF | TGTGCCTCACCCCCCGGGGCGGGGGGAATGAATGAGCAGTTCTTC
TRBJ1-3 | TRBV27 | once | - | CAIRTRRHSGNTIYF | TGTGCCATAAGAACCAGAAGACACTCTGGAAACACCATATATTTT
TRBJ1-2 | TRBV3-1/TRBV3-2 | - | - | CASSQGLEGLFDYGYTF | TGTGCCAGCAGCCAAGGTCTAGAGGGCCTATTTGACTATGGCTACACCTTC
TRBJ2-3 | TRBV5-1 | - | - | CASSQGQTSTDTQYF | TGCGCCAGCAGCCAAGGACAGACTAGCACAGATACGCAGTATTTT
TRBJ2-3 | TRBV11-2 | - | - | CASSNRNGVAQYF | TGTGCCAGCAGTAACCGGAACGGTGTTGCGCAGTATTTT
TRBJ2-2 | TRBV9 | - | TRBD1 | CASSVAGRGLTGELFF | TGTGCCAGCAGCGTAGCAGGCAGGGGGCTCACCGGGGAGCTGTTTTTT
TRBJ2-3 | TRBV7-6 | - | TRBD2 | CASSLGGGLASDTQYF | TGTGCCAGCAGCTTAGGAGGGGGACTAGCGTCAGATACGCAGTATTTT
TRBJ2-5 | TRBV2 | - | TRBD1 | CASSELSGQGYF | TGTGCCAGCAGTGAGTTGTCGGGACAGGGGTACTTC
TRBJ1-4 | TRBV4-1 | - | - | CASSQVGLINEKLFF | TGCGCCAGCAGCCAAGTAGGACTGATTAATGAAAAACTGTTTTTT
TRBJ2-7 | TRBV6-1 | once | TRBD2 | CASSELAGGAYEQYF | TGTGCCAGCAGTGAACTAGCGGGGGGGGCCTACGAGCAGTACTTC